Each of the 9 T cell receptor beta chains below was sequenced from the same sample in a study of blood T cell repertoires in COVID-19. This table comes from immunoSEQ multiplex PCR, and its TCRdb copy is limited to in-frame clones, with some not included. The sample shows about 83,000 clones, 70% to 90% of them seen only once. The material sequenced was peripheral blood. The receptors here all came from an older man with active or convalescent COVID-19.

The genes are TRBV6-6 and TRBJ1-2; 7 bases align to TRBD1. CDR3 length: 14 residues. Germline assignment: CDR1 MNHNY and CDR2 SVGAGI (reference sequence). With V trimmed by 6 bases and J by 7 bases, 11 bases remained unmatched. The CDR3 region has the DNA TGTGCCAGCAGGAGACAGGGAGAAGTGGCTGGCTACACCTTC. It is translated as CASRRQGEVAGYTF.

This clone showed up just a few times. V gene TRBV6-5 combines with J gene TRBJ1-5; TRBD1 aligns across 7 bases. J lost 7 bases, V lost 5 bases, and 8 bases had no gene match. The CDR3 is made up of 14 amino acids. Germline CDR1 reads MNHEY; CDR2 reads SVGAGI. Written as DNA, the CDR3 is TGTGCCAGCAGTCCTCAGGGGGGAACCCAGCCCCAGCATTTT. Its translation is CASSPQGGTQPQHF.

This clone appeared once. V is TRBV28 and J is TRBJ1-6; D remains unclear. Germline CDR1 and CDR2: MDHEN and SYDVKM. The CDR3 runs to 14 residues. The ends were cut back, 1 base at V and 10 bases at J, with 11 bases in the middle. CDR3 protein: CASSLYQDWSPLHF. The CDR3, as DNA: TGTGCCAGCAGTTTATATCAGGACTGGTCACCCCTCCACTTT.

The count of this clone is one. The chain links TRBV11-2 to TRBJ2-3; D may be TRBD2 (6 bases). V was shortened by 6 bases and J by 2 bases, with 18 bases between the two germline ends. CDR3 length: 16 amino acids. Germline CDR1 SGHAT, CDR2 FQNNGV. In DNA, the CDR3 is TGTGCCAGCAGGTCCCTCCGGGACTCAGACACAGATACGCAGTATTTT. Protein product: CASRSLRDSDTDTQYF.

The rearrangement joins TRBV7-3 to TRBJ2-1; 10 nucleotides align to TRBD2. The germline V gene has CDR1 SGHTA and CDR2 FQGTGA. V lost 4 bases, J lost 9 bases, and 9 bases stayed unmatched. The CDR3 has 15 residues. The DNA of the CDR3 is TGTGCCAGCAGCTCCCAGGGTAGCGGGAGGACTGAGCAGTTCTTC. The encoded protein is CASSSQGSGRTEQFF.

V is TRBV6-5 and J is TRBJ2-7, with TRBD2 as a possible D gene (6 bases). This CDR3 has 14 residues. CDR1 MNHEY and CDR2 SVGAGI come from the germline V gene. V lost 7 bases and J 1 base, leaving 14 bases between the germline ends. This CDR3 reads CASTMTRRSYEQYV. DNA of the CDR3: TGTGCCAGCACCATGACTAGGAGGTCCTACGAGCAGTACGTC.

The rearrangement joins TRBV18 to TRBJ1-2; 9 bases agree with TRBD1. The CDR3 is made up of 14 amino acids. Trimming at V came to 6 bases and at J to 5 bases, leaving 7 bases not matched to a gene. In germline, CDR1 is KGHSH, CDR2 LQKENI. The CDR3 nucleotides read TGTGCCAGCTCGATTGGGACAGGGCCTTATGGCTACACCTTC. This encodes CASSIGTGPYGYTF.

The chain links TRBV3-1 (or the pseudogene TRBV3-2) to TRBJ2-1; 7 bases are a match to TRBD1. Germline V gene data show CDR1 as LGHDT and CDR2 as YNNKEL (reference sequence). The J segment lost 3 bases and the V segment lost 4 bases, leaving 6 bases of the junction unmatched. The CDR3 consists of 15 residues. The CDR3 loop is CASSRQYRGYNEQFF. The CDR3 nucleotides read TGTGCCAGCAGCCGACAATACAGGGGCTACAATGAGCAGTTCTTC.

This clone appeared a single time. The chain joins TRBV28 to TRBJ2-1, with 8 bases matching TRBD1. V shed 5 bases and J 5 bases; nucleotides not matched to a gene: 5. Germline loops: CDR1 MDHEN, CDR2 SYDVKM. This CDR3 is 14 amino acids long. The CDR3 DNA is TGTGCCAGCAGTCCAACAGGGGGGAACAATGAGCAGTTCTTC. It codes for CASSPTGGNNEQFF.